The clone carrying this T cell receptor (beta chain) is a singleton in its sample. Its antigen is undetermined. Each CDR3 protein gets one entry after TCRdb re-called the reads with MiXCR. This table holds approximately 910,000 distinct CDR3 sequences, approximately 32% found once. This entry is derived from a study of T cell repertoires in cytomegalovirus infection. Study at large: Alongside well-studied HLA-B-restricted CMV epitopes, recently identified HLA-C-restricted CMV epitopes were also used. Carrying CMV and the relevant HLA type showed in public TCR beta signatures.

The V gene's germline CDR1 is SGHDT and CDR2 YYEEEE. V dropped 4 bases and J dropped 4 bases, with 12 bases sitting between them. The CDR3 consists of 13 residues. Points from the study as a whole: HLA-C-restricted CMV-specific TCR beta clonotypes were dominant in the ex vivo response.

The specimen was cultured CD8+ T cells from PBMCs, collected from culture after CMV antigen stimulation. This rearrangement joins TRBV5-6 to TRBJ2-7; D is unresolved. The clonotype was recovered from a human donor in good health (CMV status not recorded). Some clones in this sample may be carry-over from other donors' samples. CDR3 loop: CASSPAARYEQYF. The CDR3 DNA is TGTGCCAGCAGCCCCGCGGCCCGGTACGAGCAGTACTTC.